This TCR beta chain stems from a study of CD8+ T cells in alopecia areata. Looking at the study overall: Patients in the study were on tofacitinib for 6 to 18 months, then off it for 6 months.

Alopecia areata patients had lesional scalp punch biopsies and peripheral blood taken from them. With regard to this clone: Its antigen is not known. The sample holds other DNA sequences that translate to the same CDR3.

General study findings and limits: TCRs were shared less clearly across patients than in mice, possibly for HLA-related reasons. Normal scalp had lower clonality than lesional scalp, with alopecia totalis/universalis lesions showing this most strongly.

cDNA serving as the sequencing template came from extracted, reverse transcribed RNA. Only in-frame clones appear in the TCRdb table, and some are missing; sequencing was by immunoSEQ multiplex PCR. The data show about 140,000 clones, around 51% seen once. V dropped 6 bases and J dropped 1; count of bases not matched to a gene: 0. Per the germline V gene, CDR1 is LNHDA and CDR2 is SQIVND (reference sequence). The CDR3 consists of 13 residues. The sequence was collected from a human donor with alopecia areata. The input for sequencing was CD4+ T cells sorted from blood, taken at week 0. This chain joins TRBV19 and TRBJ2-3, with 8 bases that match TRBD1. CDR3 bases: TGTGCCAGTAGGGACAGGGGCACAGATACGCAGTATTTT. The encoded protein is CASRDRGTDTQYF.